The subject of this entry is one TCR beta chain. The germline V gene encodes CDR1 MNHNS and CDR2 SASEGT. This CDR3 has 16 amino acids. J gave up 3 bases and V 1 base, and 7 bases lay outside the gene matches. As handled by the study authors: Nucleated cell number was recorded as an estimate derived from reference gene primer amplification. Repertoires were generated with immunoSEQ multiplex PCR, while TCRdb's copy carries only in-frame clones and drops some. The DNA was the basis for D and trimming; V, J and clone size are from that table. The table has 120,000 to 150,000 clones, around 87% seen once; the top ten hold less than 6.5%. The data are from a study of blood T cell repertoires in COVID-19. Study details: Material from acute and convalescent COVID-19 was sourced from the United States, Italy and Spain. PBMCs, B-cell-depleted T cells, or T cells were the source of the cDNA or gDNA that made up the material.

This receptor was identified in a human donor in a cohort sampled during active COVID-19. The sample comprised peripheral blood. This chain connects TRBV6-1 to TRBJ2-7, with 9 nucleotides matching TRBD1. The DNA of the CDR3 is TGTGCCAGCAGTGAAGGGGGGACGGGACAGGGCTACGAGCAGTACTTC. Translating it yields CASSEGGTGQGYEQYF.